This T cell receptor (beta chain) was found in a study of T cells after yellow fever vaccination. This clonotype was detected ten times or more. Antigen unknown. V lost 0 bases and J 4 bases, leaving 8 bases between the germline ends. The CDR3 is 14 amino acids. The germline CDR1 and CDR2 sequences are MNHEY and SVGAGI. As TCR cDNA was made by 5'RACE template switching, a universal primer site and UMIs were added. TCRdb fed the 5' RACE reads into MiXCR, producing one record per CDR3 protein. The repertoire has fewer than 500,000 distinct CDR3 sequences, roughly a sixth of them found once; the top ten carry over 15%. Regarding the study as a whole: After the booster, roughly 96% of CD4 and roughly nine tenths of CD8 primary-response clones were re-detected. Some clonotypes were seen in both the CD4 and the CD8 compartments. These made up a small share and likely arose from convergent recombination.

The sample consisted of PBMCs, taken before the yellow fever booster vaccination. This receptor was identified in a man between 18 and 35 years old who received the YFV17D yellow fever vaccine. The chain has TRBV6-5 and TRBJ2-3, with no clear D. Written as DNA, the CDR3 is TGTGCCAGCAGTTACTCATCAGGCCCAGATACGCAGTATTTT. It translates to CASSYSSGPDTQYF.